This paragraph covers one T cell receptor (beta chain) sequence. In the authors' workflow: How many nucleated cells were present was estimated from reference gene primer amplification. Generated by immunoSEQ multiplex PCR, the TCRdb table keeps only in-frame clones and is missing some. Clone size and the V and J calls come from that table; the DNA yielded D and trimming. This sample has about 220,000 clones, with around 84% found just once. This specimen comes from a study of blood T cell repertoires in COVID-19. As for the study in general: Acute-phase and convalescent COVID-19 samples originated in the United States, Italy and Spain. The cDNA or gDNA used as material had been derived from T cells, B-cell-depleted T cells, or PBMCs.

V lost 5 bases, J lost 2 bases, and 15 bases lay in between. This CDR3 is 15 amino acids long. The V gene's germline CDR1 is SGHNT and CDR2 YENEEA. This rearrangement joins TRBV11-3 to TRBJ2-5; no definite D call. The sequencing sample was made of peripheral blood. This receptor was taken from a human donor in a cohort sampled during active COVID-19. CDR3 in DNA: TGTGCCAGCAGCCCCCGGGTTACCATTCAAGAGACCCAGTACTTC. Translated: CASSPRVTIQETQYF.